These 27 T cell receptor beta chains were sequenced from one sample in a study of cytomegalovirus exposure and HLA in healthy donors. PCR primers comprised 60 Vbeta and 13 Jbeta primers. Using immunoSEQ multiplex PCR, the repertoire was profiled, and TCRdb retains in-frame clones only, with some absent. The table has 90,000 to 140,000 clones, approximately 80% seen once. Material: PBMCs. These receptor sequences come from a male donor in good health and CMV-seronegative.

V and J are TRBV5-6 and TRBJ2-7; the match to TRBD1 covers 10 bases. The J segment lost 0 bases and the V segment lost 1 base, leaving 4 bases of the junction unmatched. This CDR3 spans 16 amino acids. In germline, CDR1 is SGHDT, CDR2 YYEEEE. The CDR3 DNA sequence: TGTGCCAGCAGCTTGAGGGACAGGGGTTTCTCCTACGAGCAGTACTTC. Translating gives CASSLRDRGFSYEQYF. Combining the CDR3 with reference TRBV5-6 and TRBJ2-7 gives the whole variable domain DAGVTQSPTHLIKTRGQQVTLRCSPKSGHDTVSWYQQALGQGPQFIFQYYEEEERQRGNFPDRFSGHQFPNYSSELNVNALLLGDSALYLCASSLRDRGFSYEQYFGPGTRLTVT.

This rearrangement joins TRBV6-5 to TRBJ1-1; a possible D gene is TRBD1 (5 bases). CDR1 MNHEY and CDR2 SVGAGI come from the germline V gene. Trimming removed 5 bases at V and 9 bases at J, with 19 bases between. The length of the CDR3 is 14 residues. CDR3 in DNA: TGTGCCAGCAGTGTCGATGACAGCGCCGCTCAAGCTTTCTTT. It specifies CASSVDDSAAQAFF.

The chain employs TRBV9 and TRBJ2-2; 7 bases match TRBD2. This CDR3 contains 16 residues. Germline V gives CDR1 SGDLS, CDR2 YYNGEE. V shed 0 bases, J shed 6 bases, and the junction held 8 bases outside the gene matches. The CDR3 coding sequence is TGTGCCAGCAGCGTAGGGGGAGGGCCAAGATCCGGGGAGCTGTTTTTT. Translating gives CASSVGGGPRSGELFF.

The chain carries TRBV11-3 and TRBJ2-3; perhaps TRBD2 as D (5 bases). V lost 6 bases and J 2 bases, leaving 12 bases between the germline ends. The CDR3 consists of 14 residues. Germline V CDR1 and CDR2: SGHNT, YENEEA. CDR3 DNA: TGTGCCAGCAGGCCCAGGACTTACACAGATACGCAGTATTTT. Translation: CASRPRTYTDTQYF.

J is TRBJ2-7 and V is TRBV2; 8 bases line up with TRBD2. Germline V CDR1 and CDR2: SNHLY, FYNNEI. The CDR3 runs 13 residues. J was trimmed by 6 bases and V by 6 bases; bases with no gene match: 7. The CDR3 coding sequence is TGTGCCAGCAGCCAGCGGGAGTATGGCGAGCAGTACTTC. This encodes CASSQREYGEQYF.

This rearrangement joins TRBV28 to TRBJ2-2; D possibly corresponds to TRBD2 (5 bases). Trimming left V 0 bases short and J 6 bases short, with 20 bases between. CDR1 and CDR2 from the germline V gene are MDHEN and SYDVKM. CDR3 size: 18 residues. In DNA form, the CDR3 reads TGTGCCAGCAGTTTATGGGTTCTCGAGGGTTTGACGTCCGGGGAGCTGTTTTTT. This encodes CASSLWVLEGLTSGELFF.

This clone was detected only a few times. The genes are TRBV4-2 and TRBJ2-7, with D perhaps TRBD2 (7 bases). The V end lost 0 bases, the J end lost 3 bases, and 15 bases lay between the germline ends. CDR1 is LGHNA, CDR2 YNFKEQ, per germline. The CDR3 consists of 16 residues. The CDR3 protein is CASSQEEGGGFYEQYF. DNA of the CDR3: TGTGCCAGCAGCCAAGAAGAGGGAGGGGGATTCTACGAGCAGTACTTC.

The CDR3 loop is CASSPAFDSLSYEQYF. The CDR3 DNA is TGTGCCAGCAGCCCGGCGTTTGACAGCCTTTCCTACGAGCAGTACTTC. The chain recombines TRBV11-3 with TRBJ2-7, with D tentatively TRBD1 (5 bases). Between the trimmed V and J ends, which lost 5 bases and 1 base, there was a span of 18 bases. Germline loops: CDR1 SGHNT, CDR2 YENEEA. CDR3 length equals 16 residues.

The V call is TRBV18, the J call TRBJ2-7; TRBD2 aligns across 13 bases. The CDR3 has 14 residues. V lost 3 bases and J lost 8; bases outside the gene matches: 4. Germline CDR1 KGHSH, CDR2 LQKENI. CDR3 coding DNA: TGTGCCAGCTCACCCCCGACTAGCGGGAGGCAGCAGTACTTC. As protein: CASSPPTSGRQQYF.

This chain links TRBV19 with TRBJ2-5; D possibly corresponds to TRBD2 (6 bases). The CDR3 has 14 residues. CDR1 and CDR2 (germline): LNHDA, SQIVND (reference sequence). The ends were cut back, 6 bases at V and 4 bases at J, with 15 bases in the middle. The CDR3: CASSPLQGGETQYF. The CDR3 bases are TGTGCCAGTAGCCCGTTGCAGGGAGGAGAGACCCAGTACTTC.

J is TRBJ2-3 and V is TRBV5-4; the D gene is possibly TRBD2 (6 bases). The CDR3 covers 15 residues. CDR1 and CDR2 (germline): SGHNT, YYREEE (reference sequence). V was shortened by 3 bases and J by 8 bases, with 19 bases between the two germline ends. The CDR3 loop is CASSSGDGSVGTQYF. The CDR3, as DNA: TGTGCCAGCAGCTCGGGTGACGGGAGTGTTGGTACGCAGTATTTT. Variable domain in full (rest from reference TRBV5-4 and TRBJ2-3): ETGVTQSPTHLIKTRGQQVTLRCSSQSGHNTVSWYQQALGQGPQFIFQYYREEENGRGNFPPRFSGLQFPNYSSELNVNALELDDSALYLCASSSGDGSVGTQYFGPGTRLTVL.

This sequence joins TRBV2 and TRBJ2-5; D might be TRBD1 (5 bases). The CDR3 runs to 14 residues. Trimming took 7 bases from V and 2 from J, leaving 14 bases between them. The germline gives CDR1 SNHLY, CDR2 FYNNEI. The CDR3 nucleotides are TGTGCCAGCATAGATAGGGGTCTACAAGAGACCCAGTACTTC. Its translation is CASIDRGLQETQYF.

The J gene is TRBJ2-1, the V gene TRBV10-3; 12 bases are shared with TRBD2. J gave up 6 bases and V 6 bases, and 6 bases lay outside the gene matches. Per germline, CDR1 ENHRY and CDR2 SYGVKD. This CDR3 is built from 15 residues. The DNA for the CDR3 is TGTGCCATCAGCGGTGGACTAGCGGGAACCAATGAGCAGTTCTTC. Translated, it gives CAISGGLAGTNEQFF.

The J gene is TRBJ2-3, the V gene TRBV7-3; 12 bases line up with TRBD2. Germline V gene data show CDR1 as SGHTA and CDR2 as FQGTGA. Unmatched junction bases numbered 5, after V lost 5 bases and J lost 2 bases. The CDR3 contains 16 residues. This CDR3 is CASSQGLAGITDTQYF. The CDR3 nucleotides are TGTGCCAGCAGCCAAGGACTAGCGGGGATCACAGATACGCAGTATTTT.

The sample holds one count of this clone. CDR3 loop: CASSLEGQVNTEAFF. The CDR3 region has the DNA TGTGCCAGCAGCTTAGAGGGACAGGTCAACACTGAAGCTTTCTTT. V is TRBV7-9 and J is TRBJ1-1; 8 positions match TRBD1. The CDR3 loop spans 15 amino acids. Germline assignment: CDR1 SEHNR and CDR2 FQNEAQ (reference sequence). V shed 1 base, J shed 2 bases, and the junction held 3 bases outside the gene matches.

The rearrangement joins TRBV5-4 to TRBJ2-7; 8 bases map to TRBD1. The V gene end was trimmed by 1 base and the J gene end by 2 bases; junction bases not matched to a gene: 5. Germline lookup yields CDR1 SGHNT and CDR2 YYREEE (reference sequence). The length of the CDR3 is 15 residues. The CDR3 bases are TGTGCCAGCAGCTTGAGGGCAGGGGGCGCCTACGAGCAGTACTTC. Translation: CASSLRAGGAYEQYF. The full variable domain, rest sourced from reference TRBV5-4 and TRBJ2-7, is ETGVTQSPTHLIKTRGQQVTLRCSSQSGHNTVSWYQQALGQGPQFIFQYYREEENGRGNFPPRFSGLQFPNYSSELNVNALELDDSALYLCASSLRAGGAYEQYFGPGTRLTVT.

The chain has TRBV7-2 and TRBJ2-3; TRBD2 is a possible D gene (6 bases). This CDR3 comprises 14 residues. The V end was cut by 4 bases, the J end by 6 bases, with 14 bases between. The germline V gene has CDR1 SGHTA and CDR2 FQGNSA. The CDR3 here is CASSSGVGWDTQYF. CDR3 in DNA: TGTGCCAGCAGCTCGGGGGTGGGATGGGATACGCAGTATTTT.

CDR3 sequence reads: CSVAVGAATNEKLFF. The CDR3 DNA reads TGCAGCGTTGCTGTGGGGGCCGCAACTAATGAAAAACTGTTTTTT. V is TRBV29-1 and J is TRBJ1-4, with a tentative D call TRBD1 (6 bases). This CDR3 has 15 residues. The V end was cut by 4 bases, the J end by 0 bases, with 12 bases between. CDR1 is SQVTM, CDR2 ANQGSEA, per germline.

The gene calls are TRBV27 and TRBJ2-2, with D hard to call. The ends were cut back, 5 bases at V and 4 bases at J, with 5 bases in the middle. The germline CDR1 and CDR2 sequences are MNHEY and SMNVEV (reference sequence). The CDR3 consists of 12 residues. In DNA form, the CDR3 reads TGTGCCAGCAGTCCCCTCACCGGGGAGCTGTTTTTT. Translating it yields CASSPLTGELFF.

The chain employs TRBV6-1 and TRBJ2-7; a weak D match, TRBD1 (6 bases). Germline V gene lookup returns CDR1 MNHNS and CDR2 SASEGT. Between the trimmed V and J ends, which lost 5 bases and 7 bases, there was a span of 9 bases. The CDR3 extends over 11 amino acids. CDR3 coding DNA: TGTGCCAGCAGTCAGCAGGGGGAGCAGTACTTC. Translated: CASSQQGEQYF.

The chain couples TRBV19 to TRBJ1-1; 10 bases match TRBD1. The V gene end was trimmed by 7 bases and the J gene end by 1 base; junction bases not matched to a gene: 3. Per the germline V gene, CDR1 is LNHDA and CDR2 is SQIVND (reference sequence). The CDR3 spans 14 residues. This CDR3 reads CASIGTGENTEAFF. The CDR3 nucleotides read TGTGCCAGTATCGGGACAGGGGAGAACACTGAAGCTTTCTTT.

The sample holds one count of this clone. This chain uses TRBV27 with TRBJ1-2, with a weak D call TRBD1 (6 bases). Trimming removed 3 bases at V and 5 bases at J, with 13 bases between. This CDR3 has 14 amino acids. Germline-derived CDR1 and CDR2 are MNHEY and SMNVEV (reference sequence). Written as DNA, the CDR3 is TGTGCCAGCAGTTTTGTCGCAGGGGCGTATGGCTACACCTTC. This codes for CASSFVAGAYGYTF.

The rearrangement uses TRBV7-2 and TRBJ2-1; 10 bases fit TRBD2. The junction had 13 bases not matched to a gene; V was cut back by 5 bases and J by 6 bases. Germline assignment: CDR1 SGHTA and CDR2 FQGNSA. The CDR3 is made up of 17 amino acids. CDR3 coding DNA: TGTGCCAGCAGCCCAGATCCCGGACTAGCGGTGCTCAATGAGCAGTTCTTC. The encoded protein is CASSPDPGLAVLNEQFF.

Of note for this clone: Its ends do not fully match the called genes, so a read error is possible. The V call is TRBV7-9, the J call TRBJ2-7, with 9 bases fitting TRBD1. The CDR3 runs 14 residues. Germline lookup yields CDR1 SEHNR and CDR2 FQNEAQ (reference sequence). This CDR3 reads CSSSPTTGGYEQYF. DNA for the CDR3: TGTTCCAGCAGTCCGACGACAGGGGGATACGAGCAGTACTTC.

The chain is built from TRBV27 and TRBJ1-1; no clear D. Trimming removed 3 bases at V and 1 base at J, with 12 bases between. Looked up from germline, CDR1 is MNHEY and CDR2 is SMNVEV (reference sequence). CDR3 size: 15 residues. The CDR3 protein is CASSFEGGWNTEAFF. CDR3 bases: TGTGCCAGCAGTTTCGAGGGCGGGTGGAACACTGAAGCTTTCTTT.

The gene calls are TRBV2 and TRBJ2-5, with D perhaps TRBD2 (5 bases). Trimming removed 6 bases at V and 3 bases at J, with 11 bases between. The germline V gene encodes CDR1 SNHLY and CDR2 FYNNEI. The CDR3 has 13 amino acids. The CDR3 loop is CASSRAEKETQYF. CDR3 coding DNA: TGTGCCAGCAGCCGAGCGGAAAAAGAGACCCAGTACTTC.

This chain links TRBV2 with TRBJ2-3, with 8 nucleotides matching TRBD2. The V gene end was trimmed by 6 bases and the J gene end by 3 bases; junction bases not matched to a gene: 2. Germline values: CDR1 SNHLY, CDR2 FYNNEI. This CDR3 region has 13 residues. In DNA, the CDR3 is TGTGCCAGCAGAGCGGGAGAGACAGATACGCAGTATTTT. This gives the protein CASRAGETDTQYF. The whole variable domain, filled in from reference TRBV2 and TRBJ2-3, reads EPEVTQTPSHQVTQMGQEVILRCVPISNHLYFYWYRQILGQKVEFLVSFYNNEISEKSEIFDDQFSVERPDGSNFTLKIRSTKLEDSAMYFCASRAGETDTQYFGPGTRLTVL.